Listed here is a single TCR beta chain. Its antigen remains unidentified. The data are from a study of T-cell memory formation after mild COVID-19. TCRdb reprocessed the 5' RACE reads via MiXCR and lists one record per CDR3 protein. The table has hundreds of thousands of distinct CDR3 sequences, around 25% seen once. V lost 6 bases to trimming and J lost 4 bases; unmatched junction nucleotides: 6. The CDR3 covers 15 residues. Germline lookup yields CDR1 LNHDA and CDR2 SQIVND (reference sequence). Notes on the study in general: Day 15 to 85 contractors were CD4/CD8 balanced; later expanders leaned CD4+. Memory from before infection featured some responding clones, which suggests cross-reactive memory joined.

The chain employs TRBV19 and TRBJ2-1; TRBD2 aligns across 10 bases. The clonotype originates from an adult woman who had mild COVID-19 (a few samples of this study predate the infection). Cell type and time point are not known. Sequenced input: PBMCs or a T cell subset sorted from them (not recorded which). The CDR3 DNA reads as TGTGCCAGTAGACCCCTAGCGGGGGTATACAATGAGCAGTTCTTC. Its translation: CASRPLAGVYNEQFF.